Below, 9 T cell receptor beta chains from the same sample are listed, as sequenced in a study of T cell responses to AZD1222 COVID-19 vaccine. The table came from immunoSEQ multiplex PCR; TCRdb's copy has only in-frame clones and leaves some out. The repertoire holds approximately 150,000 clones, 85% to 95% seen once, with 5.1% in the top ten. The starting material was peripheral blood, obtained on day 0 of AZD1222 vaccination. These receptors were obtained from an adult in good health.

The chain employs TRBV7-8 and TRBJ2-1; the D gene is possibly TRBD1 (5 bases). CDR1 is SGHVS and CDR2 is FQNEAQ in the germline V gene. With 3 bases removed from V and 1 base from J, the gap between germline ends came to 7 bases. The CDR3 has 14 amino acids. CDR3 in amino acids: CASSLGQSYNEQFF. The CDR3, as DNA: TGTGCCAGCAGCTTGGGGCAGTCCTACAATGAGCAGTTCTTC.

This clone was found once. The chain uses TRBV4-3 and TRBJ2-7; D is unclear. This CDR3 spans 18 amino acids. Germline V gives CDR1 LGHNA, CDR2 YSLEER. The V end lost 0 bases, the J end lost 3 bases, and 21 bases lay between the germline ends. Here the CDR3 DNA reads TGCGCCAGCAGCCAAGATATTAATCGGCCTCTTACTTTCTACGAGCAGTACTTC. This gives the protein CASSQDINRPLTFYEQYF.

The gene calls are TRBV9 and TRBJ2-3; D not certain. The CDR3 length is 16 residues. CDR1 SGDLS and CDR2 YYNGEE come from the germline V gene. V lost 4 bases, J lost 3 bases, and 18 bases lay in between. The DNA for the CDR3 is TGTGCCAGCAGCCGATACCCCCACGACACTACAGATACGCAGTATTTT. Its translation is CASSRYPHDTTDTQYF.

V gene TRBV6-5 combines with J gene TRBJ2-5, with TRBD1 identical over 8 bases. V was clipped by 6 bases and J by 4 bases; unmatched bases: 4. Germline CDR1 is MNHEY and CDR2 is SVGAGI. The CDR3 length is 13 residues. The CDR3 region is CASSLDRGETQYF. The CDR3 DNA follows: TGTGCCAGCAGCCTCGACAGGGGAGAGACCCAGTACTTC.

The chain recombines TRBV6-2 or TRBV6-3 with TRBJ2-3; 7 nucleotides align to TRBD2. V trimming: 2 bases; J trimming: 2 bases; junction bases outside the gene matches: 1. CDR1 MNHEY and CDR2 SVGEGT come from the germline V gene. There are 14 residues in the CDR3. The CDR3 nucleotides read TGTGCCAGCAGTTACAGACTAGCCACAGATACGCAGTATTTT. This encodes CASSYRLATDTQYF.

J is TRBJ1-2 and V is TRBV6-5; D is ambiguous. V gave up 0 bases and J gave up 6 bases, with 11 bases separating them. From germline, CDR1 is MNHEY and CDR2 SVGAGI. The CDR3 has 14 residues. CDR3 in DNA: TGTGCCAGCAGTTACTCGTTGGCAGGAAATGGCTACACCTTC. Translating gives CASSYSLAGNGYTF.

The rearrangement joins TRBV4-3 to TRBJ1-4, with a tentative D call TRBD1 (5 bases). The V end was cut by 4 bases, the J end by 1 base, with 19 bases between. Germline values: CDR1 LGHNA, CDR2 YSLEER. The CDR3 extends over 18 amino acids. The CDR3 protein is CASSPETAQLQTNEKLFF. CDR3 DNA: TGCGCCAGCAGCCCCGAGACAGCCCAATTGCAAACTAATGAAAAACTGTTTTTT.

The V and J genes are TRBV14 and TRBJ1-1; a possible D gene is TRBD1 (6 bases). This CDR3 comprises 15 residues. The germline V gene encodes CDR1 SGHDN and CDR2 FVKESK. Deletions cut 4 bases from V and 5 bases from J, with 17 bases between. The CDR3 region is CASSLIRGAGTEAFF. CDR3 coding DNA: TGTGCCAGCAGCCTTATCAGGGGCGCGGGGACTGAAGCTTTCTTT.

This sequence joins TRBV7-2 and TRBJ2-7, with 10 positions matching TRBD1. Germline CDR1 SGHTA, CDR2 FQGNSA. The ends lost 7 bases at V and 2 bases at J; junction bases unmatched: 5. The CDR3 runs to 14 residues. The CDR3 DNA reads as TGTGCCAGCATGGCCGGGACAGGGGCCTACGAGCAGTACTTC. It encodes CASMAGTGAYEQYF.